Here is one TCR beta chain with its context. Its antigen is still unknown. This entry belongs to a study of CD8+ T cells in alopecia areata. The wider study: A regimen of oral tofacitinib, 5 to 10 mg twice daily, was given to treated patients. Points from the study as a whole: Among the top 100, expanded CD8+ clones were significantly decreased by tofacitinib, as was scalp clonality.

Treatment given: oral pan-JAK inhibitor, 5-10 mg twice daily. There are 17 residues in the CDR3. Trimming cost V 1 base and J 5 bases; bases outside gene matches: 12. Germline V gene lookup returns CDR1 MGHRA and CDR2 YSYEKL. In each case, RNA was isolated and then reverse transcribed into cDNA as the sequencing template. The data were produced by immunoSEQ multiplex PCR, yet TCRdb's version contains in-frame clones alone and is incomplete. The repertoire consists of about 76,000 clones, with about 71% occurring once and the leading ten covering roughly a quarter. The J gene is TRBJ2-3, the V gene TRBV4-1; 7 nucleotides align to TRBD1. Sequences were derived from CD8+ T cells sorted from blood, sampled at week 24, from a patient treated with tofacitinib. The sequence came from a human donor with alopecia areata. The CDR3 sequence is CASSQGLVAGGLDTQYF. In DNA, the CDR3 is TGCGCCAGCAGCCAAGGATTAGTGGCAGGGGGTTTAGATACGCAGTATTTT.